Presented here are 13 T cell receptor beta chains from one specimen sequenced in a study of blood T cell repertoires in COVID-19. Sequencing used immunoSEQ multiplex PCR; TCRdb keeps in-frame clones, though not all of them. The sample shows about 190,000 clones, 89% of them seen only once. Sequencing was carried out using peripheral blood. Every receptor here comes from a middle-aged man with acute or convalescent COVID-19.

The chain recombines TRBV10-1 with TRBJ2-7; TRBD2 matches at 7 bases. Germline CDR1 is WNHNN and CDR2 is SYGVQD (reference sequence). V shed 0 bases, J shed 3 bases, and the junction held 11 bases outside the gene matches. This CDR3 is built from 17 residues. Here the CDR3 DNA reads TGCGCCAGCAGTGAGTCGGTCCCTTGGGGAGGGGACTACGAGCAGTACTTC. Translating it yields CASSESVPWGGDYEQYF.

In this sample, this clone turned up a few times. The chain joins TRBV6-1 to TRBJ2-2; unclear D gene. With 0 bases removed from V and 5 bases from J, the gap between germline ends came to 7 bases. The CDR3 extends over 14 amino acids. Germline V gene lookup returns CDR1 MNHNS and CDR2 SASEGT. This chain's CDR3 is CASSEAYRTGELFF. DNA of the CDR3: TGTGCCAGCAGTGAAGCCTACAGAACCGGGGAGCTGTTTTTT.

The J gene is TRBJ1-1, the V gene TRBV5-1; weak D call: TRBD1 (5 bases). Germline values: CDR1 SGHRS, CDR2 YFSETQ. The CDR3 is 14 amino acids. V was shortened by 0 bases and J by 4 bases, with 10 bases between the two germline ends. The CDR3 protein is CASSLAQEGTEAFF. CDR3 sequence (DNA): TGCGCCAGCAGCTTGGCACAGGAGGGCACTGAAGCTTTCTTT.

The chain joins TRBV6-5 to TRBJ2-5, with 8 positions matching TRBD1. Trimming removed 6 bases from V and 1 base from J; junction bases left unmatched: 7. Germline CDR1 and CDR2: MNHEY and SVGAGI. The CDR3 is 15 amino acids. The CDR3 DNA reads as TGTGCCAGCAGAGAGGACAGGGAGGCCCAAGAGACCCAGTACTTC. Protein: CASREDREAQETQYF.

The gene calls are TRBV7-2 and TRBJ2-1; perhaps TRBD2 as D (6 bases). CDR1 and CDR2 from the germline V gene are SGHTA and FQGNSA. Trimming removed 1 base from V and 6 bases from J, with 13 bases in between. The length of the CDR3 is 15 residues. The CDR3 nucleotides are TGTGCCAGCAGCTTAGGTGGGACTGCCCGCAATGAGCAGTTCTTC. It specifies CASSLGGTARNEQFF.

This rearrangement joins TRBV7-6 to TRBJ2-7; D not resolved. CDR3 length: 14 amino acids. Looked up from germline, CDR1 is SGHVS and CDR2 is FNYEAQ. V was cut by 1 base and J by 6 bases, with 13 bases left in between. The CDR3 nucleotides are TGTGCCAGCAGCTTAGTCCGCAACGGTGCCGAGCAGTACTTC. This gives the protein CASSLVRNGAEQYF.

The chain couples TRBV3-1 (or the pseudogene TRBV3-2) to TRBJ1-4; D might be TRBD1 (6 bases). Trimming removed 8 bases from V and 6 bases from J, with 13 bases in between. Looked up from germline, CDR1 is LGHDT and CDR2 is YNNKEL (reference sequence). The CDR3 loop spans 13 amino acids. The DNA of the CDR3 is TGTGCCAGCCTGGGGGACAATGATGAAAAACTGTTTTTT. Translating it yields CASLGDNDEKLFF.

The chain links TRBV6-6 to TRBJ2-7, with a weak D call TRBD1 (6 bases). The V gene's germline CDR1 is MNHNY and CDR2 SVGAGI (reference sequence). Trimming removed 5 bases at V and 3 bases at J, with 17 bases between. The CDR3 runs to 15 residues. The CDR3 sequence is CASSPVGQPNYEQYF. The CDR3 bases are TGTGCCAGCAGTCCGGTCGGACAGCCCAACTACGAGCAGTACTTC.

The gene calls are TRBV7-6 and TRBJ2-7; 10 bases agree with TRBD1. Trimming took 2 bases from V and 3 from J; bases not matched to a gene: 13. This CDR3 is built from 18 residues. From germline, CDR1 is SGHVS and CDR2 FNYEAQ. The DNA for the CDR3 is TGTGCCAGCAGCTTATCAGCCCCGCGACAGGGGGCGGGCTACGAGCAGTACTTC. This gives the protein CASSLSAPRQGAGYEQYF.

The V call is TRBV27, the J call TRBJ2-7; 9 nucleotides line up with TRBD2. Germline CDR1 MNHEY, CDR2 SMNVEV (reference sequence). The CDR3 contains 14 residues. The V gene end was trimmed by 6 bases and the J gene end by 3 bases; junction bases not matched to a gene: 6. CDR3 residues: CASRFAAGGYEQYF. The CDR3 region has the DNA TGTGCCAGCAGATTTGCAGCGGGGGGCTACGAGCAGTACTTC.

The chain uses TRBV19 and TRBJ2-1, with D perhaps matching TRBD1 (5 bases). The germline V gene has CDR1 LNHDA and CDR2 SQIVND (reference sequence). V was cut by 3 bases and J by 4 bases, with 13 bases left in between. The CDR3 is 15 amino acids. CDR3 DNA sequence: TGTGCCAGTAGTATTAGGCAGGGCTTGTACAATGAGCAGTTCTTC. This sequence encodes CASSIRQGLYNEQFF.

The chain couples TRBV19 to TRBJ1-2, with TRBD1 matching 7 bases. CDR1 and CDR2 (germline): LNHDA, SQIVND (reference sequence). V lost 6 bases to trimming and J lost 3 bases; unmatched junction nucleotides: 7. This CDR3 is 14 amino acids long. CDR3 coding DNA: TGTGCCAGTAGCAAACAGGGGATACACTATGGCTACACCTTC. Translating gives CASSKQGIHYGYTF.

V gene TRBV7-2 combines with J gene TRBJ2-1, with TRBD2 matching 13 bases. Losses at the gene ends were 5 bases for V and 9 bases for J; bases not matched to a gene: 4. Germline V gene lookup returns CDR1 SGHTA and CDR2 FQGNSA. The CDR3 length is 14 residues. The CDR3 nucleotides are TGTGCCAGCAGCGGCCGACTAGCGGGGGGTGAGCAGTTCTTC. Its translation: CASSGRLAGGEQFF.